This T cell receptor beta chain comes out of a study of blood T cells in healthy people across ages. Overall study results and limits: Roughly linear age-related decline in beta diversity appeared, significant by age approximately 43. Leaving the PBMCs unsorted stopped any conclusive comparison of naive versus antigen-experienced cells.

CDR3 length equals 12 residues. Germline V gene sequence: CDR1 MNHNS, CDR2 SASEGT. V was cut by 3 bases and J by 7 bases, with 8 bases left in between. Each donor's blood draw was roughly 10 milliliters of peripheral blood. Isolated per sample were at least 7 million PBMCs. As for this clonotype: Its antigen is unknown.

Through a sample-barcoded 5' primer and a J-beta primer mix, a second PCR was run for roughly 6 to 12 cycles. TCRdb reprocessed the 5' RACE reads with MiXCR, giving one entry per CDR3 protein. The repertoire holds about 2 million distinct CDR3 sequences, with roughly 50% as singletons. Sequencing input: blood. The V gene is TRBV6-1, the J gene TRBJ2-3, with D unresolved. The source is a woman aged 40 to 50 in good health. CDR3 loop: CASSDLGNTQYF. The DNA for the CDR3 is TGTGCCAGCAGTGATCTAGGCAATACGCAGTATTTT.